The 26 T cell receptor beta chains below all came from one sample that was sequenced in a study of cytomegalovirus exposure and HLA in healthy donors. 13 Jbeta primers and 60 Vbeta primers were used for the PCR. Method: immunoSEQ multiplex PCR; TCRdb's copy keeps in-frame clones and lacks some. The sample holds approximately 220,000 clones, 76% seen once. Material: PBMCs. The receptors come from a man aged 18 to 29 in good health and CMV-seronegative.

The chain carries TRBV9 and TRBJ1-1; tentative D call: TRBD1 (5 bases). This CDR3 has 15 amino acids. V lost 1 base and J lost 2, with 12 bases in between. The germline V gene encodes CDR1 SGDLS and CDR2 YYNGEE. The DNA of the CDR3 is TGTGCCAGCAGCGTATCAGGGACTTTAAACACTGAAGCTTTCTTT. It specifies CASSVSGTLNTEAFF.

The chain has TRBV4-1 and TRBJ1-2; TRBD1 matches 7 bases. CDR1 is MGHRA, CDR2 YSYEKL, per germline. This CDR3 has 13 residues. V lost 6 bases and J lost 2; bases outside the gene matches: 3. CDR3: CASSIQGNYGYTF. In nucleotides, the CDR3 is TGCGCCAGCAGTATACAGGGGAACTATGGCTACACCTTC.

In its sample, this clone was seen once. The V call is TRBV10-3, the J call TRBJ1-2, with D unclear. V lost 3 bases and J lost 3, with 14 bases in between. This CDR3 region has 15 residues. Germline values: CDR1 ENHRY, CDR2 SYGVKD. The CDR3 DNA sequence: TGTGCCATCAGTGACCCCGGCGGGGAAGACTATGGCTACACCTTC. Translating gives CAISDPGGEDYGYTF.

V gene TRBV10-1 combines with J gene TRBJ2-5; the D gene is possibly TRBD2 (6 bases). V dropped 0 bases and J dropped 2 bases, with 13 bases sitting between them. Looked up from germline, CDR1 is WNHNN and CDR2 is SYGVQD (reference sequence). The CDR3 runs to 16 residues. The CDR3 sequence: CASSESTGRGQETQYF. CDR3 nucleotides: TGCGCCAGCAGTGAGTCAACCGGGAGAGGGCAAGAGACCCAGTACTTC.

The chain couples TRBV5-6 to TRBJ2-1; 7 bases align to TRBD2. Germline values: CDR1 SGHDT, CDR2 YYEEEE. Unmatched junction bases numbered 6, after V lost 2 bases and J lost 4 bases. This CDR3 region has 15 residues. The DNA of the CDR3 is TGTGCCAGCAGCTTCAGGGACTACCTATACAATGAGCAGTTCTTC. Translation: CASSFRDYLYNEQFF.

The V gene is TRBV2, the J gene TRBJ2-1; 9 bases map to TRBD2. CDR1 is SNHLY, CDR2 FYNNEI, per germline. This CDR3 is built from 17 residues. V trimming: 2 bases; J trimming: 0 bases; junction bases outside the gene matches: 5. CDR3 DNA sequence: TGTGCCAGCAGTGAAATACTAGCGGGCCACTCCTACAATGAGCAGTTCTTC. This sequence encodes CASSEILAGHSYNEQFF. The full variable domain, its missing parts supplied by reference TRBV2 and TRBJ2-1, is EPEVTQTPSHQVTQMGQEVILRCVPISNHLYFYWYRQILGQKVEFLVSFYNNEISEKSEIFDDQFSVERPDGSNFTLKIRSTKLEDSAMYFCASSEILAGHSYNEQFFGPGTRLTVL.

V gene TRBV29-1 combines with J gene TRBJ1-1; a weak D match, TRBD1 (5 bases). Looked up from germline, CDR1 is SQVTM and CDR2 is ANQGSEA. Trimming cost V 6 bases and J 2 bases, with 10 bases left between them. The CDR3 spans 12 residues. CDR3 region: CSVKGFNTEAFF. The CDR3, as DNA: TGCAGCGTCAAGGGGTTTAACACTGAAGCTTTCTTT.

The chain combines TRBV6-1 with TRBJ1-2; tentatively, D is TRBD1 (5 bases). Per germline, CDR1 MNHNS and CDR2 SASEGT. The CDR3 loop spans 15 amino acids. V lost 1 base, J lost 5 bases, and 14 bases lay in between. The CDR3 loop reads CASSEGQNSGYGYTF. CDR3 sequence (DNA): TGTGCCAGCAGTGAAGGCCAAAACTCAGGGTATGGCTACACCTTC.

The chain recombines TRBV5-1 with TRBJ2-1, with D tentatively TRBD1 (6 bases). This CDR3 spans 12 amino acids. Germline lookup yields CDR1 SGHRS and CDR2 YFSETQ. Deletions cut 4 bases from V and 10 bases from J, with 12 bases between. The CDR3 DNA reads TGCGCCAGCAGCCCAGACAGGTTAGAGCAGTTCTTC. Translated, it gives CASSPDRLEQFF.

The genes are TRBV30 and TRBJ2-1; 7 bases align to TRBD2. The CDR3 has 15 residues. CDR1 GTSNPN and CDR2 SVGIG come from the germline V gene (reference sequence). V was pared by 2 bases and J by 2 bases, with 6 bases of the junction left unmatched. As DNA, the CDR3 is TGTGCCTGGAGTTCCCGGGAGGAACCCTACAATGAGCAGTTCTTC. Translated, it gives CAWSSREEPYNEQFF.

This clone was recorded once. The chain combines TRBV2 with TRBJ1-1; D gene unclear. This CDR3 comprises 15 residues. The ends were cut back, 3 bases at V and 5 bases at J, with 16 bases in the middle. Germline CDR1 reads SNHLY; CDR2 reads FYNNEI. The CDR3 here is CASSEREGLLTEAFF. Here the CDR3 DNA reads TGTGCCAGCAGTGAGCGGGAAGGGCTGCTGACTGAAGCTTTCTTT.

The V gene is TRBV10-3, the J gene TRBJ1-3, with 9 positions matching TRBD1. V was pared by 7 bases and J by 1 base, with 11 bases of the junction left unmatched. The length of the CDR3 is 17 residues. The germline gives CDR1 ENHRY, CDR2 SYGVKD. The CDR3 region is CAITAGRDRASGNTIYF. The DNA of the CDR3 is TGTGCCATCACCGCCGGAAGGGACAGGGCTTCTGGAAACACCATATATTTT.

This clone was observed a few times. V usage is TRBV7-8 and J usage is TRBJ1-5; possible D gene TRBD1, 5 bases. Germline V gives CDR1 SGHVS, CDR2 FQNEAQ. The CDR3 has 15 residues. Between the trimmed V and J ends, which lost 6 bases and 2 bases, there was a span of 14 bases. CDR3 sequence: CASSYDRWGNQPQHF. CDR3 coding DNA: TGTGCCAGCAGTTACGACAGATGGGGCAATCAGCCCCAGCATTTT.

This clone came up a few times. V gene TRBV6-6 combines with J gene TRBJ1-2; 8 nucleotides match TRBD1. From germline, CDR1 is MNHNY and CDR2 SVGAGI (reference sequence). The CDR3 is made up of 16 amino acids. V lost 5 bases, J lost 4 bases, and 12 bases stayed unmatched. The CDR3 DNA reads as TGTGCCAGCAGTCCCCCAGATGGACAGGGCGGCTATGGCTACACCTTC. Translating gives CASSPPDGQGGYGYTF.

The V call is TRBV28, the J call TRBJ1-3, with unresolved D. V shed 4 bases and J shed 0 bases, with 10 bases lying between them. The CDR3 covers 15 residues. The germline CDR1 and CDR2 sequences are MDHEN and SYDVKM. The CDR3 loop is CASSSPGVSGNTIYF. The CDR3 bases are TGTGCCAGCAGTTCCCCGGGTGTCTCTGGAAACACCATATATTTT. Variable domain in full (rest from reference TRBV28 and TRBJ1-3): DVKVTQSSRYLVKRTGEKVFLECVQDMDHENMFWYRQDPGLGLRLIYFSYDVKMKEKGDIPEGYSVSREKKERFSLILESASTNQTSMYLCASSSPGVSGNTIYFGEGSWLTVV.

This sequence joins TRBV7-2 and TRBJ2-7; 8 bases line up with TRBD2. V was pared by 5 bases and J by 4 bases, with 7 bases of the junction left unmatched. This CDR3 comprises 14 residues. Germline-derived CDR1 and CDR2 are SGHTA and FQGNSA. The CDR3 reads CASSRAGVIYEQYF. The CDR3, as DNA: TGTGCCAGCAGCCGAGCGGGAGTGATATACGAGCAGTACTTC.

The J gene is TRBJ1-1, the V gene TRBV2; 12 bases align to TRBD1. The germline gives CDR1 SNHLY, CDR2 FYNNEI. CDR3 length: 17 residues. Trimming at V came to 4 bases and at J to 0 bases, leaving 6 bases not matched to a gene. This CDR3 is CASSGGGTGGLNTEAFF. The CDR3 nucleotides are TGTGCCAGCAGTGGAGGGGGGACAGGGGGCCTGAACACTGAAGCTTTCTTT. The full variable domain, in which reference TRBV2 and TRBJ1-1 provide the parts outside the CDR3, is EPEVTQTPSHQVTQMGQEVILRCVPISNHLYFYWYRQILGQKVEFLVSFYNNEISEKSEIFDDQFSVERPDGSNFTLKIRSTKLEDSAMYFCASSGGGTGGLNTEAFFGQGTRLTVV.

This clone was found once. Given the absence of the conserved phenylalanine or tryptophan at the CDR3 end, a read error is likely. The CDR3 region is CAWTWTGLGGYTV. For the CDR3, the DNA is TGTGCCTGGACCTGGACAGGCTTAGGCGGCTACACCGTC. This chain connects TRBV30 to TRBJ1-2; TRBD1 agrees at 7 bases. Losses at the gene ends were 4 bases for V and 8 bases for J; bases not matched to a gene: 10. Germline CDR1 GTSNPN, CDR2 SVGIG (reference sequence). CDR3 length: 13 residues.

The chain recombines TRBV2 with TRBJ1-2, with 10 bases identical to TRBD1. This CDR3 contains 15 residues. V gave up 7 bases and J gave up 2 bases; unmatched junction bases: 7. Germline-derived CDR1 and CDR2 are SNHLY and FYNNEI. CDR3 DNA: TGTGCCAGCAATCAAGACAGGGGGCGGAACTATGGCTACACCTTC. This gives the protein CASNQDRGRNYGYTF.

The chain carries TRBV15 and TRBJ1-5; D gene uncertain. V shed 0 bases and J shed 6 bases, with 6 bases lying between them. Germline V lookup: CDR1 LNHNV, CDR2 YYDKDF (reference sequence). This CDR3 is built from 13 residues. CDR3 DNA: TGTGCCACCAGCAGAGATCTGGCTCAGCCCCAGCATTTT. Its protein is CATSRDLAQPQHF.

The V gene is TRBV4-1, the J gene TRBJ2-7, with TRBD1 identical over 12 bases. This CDR3 region has 18 residues. CDR1 and CDR2 from the germline V gene are MGHRA and YSYEKL. V lost 0 bases, J lost 1 base, and 7 bases stayed unmatched. CDR3 region: CASSQETGQGASSYEQYF. The CDR3 DNA sequence: TGCGCCAGCAGCCAAGAGACGGGACAGGGGGCGAGTTCCTACGAGCAGTACTTC.

The rearrangement joins TRBV30 to TRBJ2-7, with D perhaps TRBD2 (6 bases). The V end lost 3 bases, the J end lost 2 bases, and 8 bases lay between the germline ends. Germline V lookup: CDR1 GTSNPN, CDR2 SVGIG (reference sequence). The CDR3 is 12 amino acids. The CDR3 sequence: CAWSPGAYEQYF. Written as DNA, the CDR3 is TGTGCCTGGAGCCCGGGGGCCTACGAGCAGTACTTC.

The CDR3: CASRDRTRNGNTIYF. The CDR3 DNA sequence: TGTGCCAGCAGGGACAGGACGAGAAACGGAAACACCATATATTTT. This rearrangement joins TRBV2 to TRBJ1-3, with TRBD1 matching 7 bases. The CDR3 loop spans 15 amino acids. The V gene end was trimmed by 6 bases and the J gene end by 4 bases; junction bases not matched to a gene: 9. Per germline, CDR1 SNHLY and CDR2 FYNNEI.

The rearrangement links TRBV6-4 to TRBJ2-1; 8 nucleotides agree with TRBD1. This CDR3 comprises 15 residues. V lost 2 bases, J lost 0 bases, and 0 bases stayed unmatched. Germline CDR1 MRHNA, CDR2 SNTAGT. The CDR3 DNA follows: TGTGCCAGCAGTGACACAGGGGGCTCCTACAATGAGCAGTTCTTC. Protein sequence: CASSDTGGSYNEQFF.

This clone has only a few counts. The V call is TRBV6-5, the J call TRBJ2-7; the match to TRBD1 covers 9 bases. CDR3 size: 14 residues. Germline assignment: CDR1 MNHEY and CDR2 SVGAGI. V lost 0 bases to trimming and J lost 6 bases; unmatched junction nucleotides: 3. The CDR3 sequence is CASSYSRQGVEQYF. In DNA form, the CDR3 reads TGTGCCAGCAGTTACTCGAGACAGGGGGTCGAGCAGTACTTC.

The genes are TRBV9 and TRBJ2-1, with 8 bases lining up with TRBD2. The CDR3 totals 16 residues. V lost 0 bases and J lost 2; bases outside the gene matches: 4. Germline V gives CDR1 SGDLS, CDR2 YYNGEE. The DNA for the CDR3 is TGTGCCAGCAGCGTAGAACTAGCGGAGACCTACAATGAGCAGTTCTTC. Translation: CASSVELAETYNEQFF.